Following are 19 T cell receptor beta chains from one sample sequenced in a study of CD8 T cells in ankylosing spondylitis. TCRdb reprocessed the 5' RACE reads via MiXCR and lists one record per CDR3 protein. This table has under 850,000 distinct CDR3 sequences, roughly 20% appearing once. Antigen specificity for these receptors is unknown. Points from the study as a whole: For ankylosing spondylitis blood, a TCR beta motif of roughly 8 highly homologous variants appeared characteristic.

The sample taken for sequencing was blood, either unsorted or a sorted T cell fraction (not recorded which). These receptors were collected from a male donor with ankylosing spondylitis.

This clonotype was counted a few times. The chain has TRBV20-1 and TRBJ2-5, with a weak D call TRBD2 (7 bases). Germline CDR1 DFQATT, CDR2 SNEGSKA (reference sequence). The CDR3 runs to 18 residues. V lost 1 base and J 4 bases, leaving 25 bases between the germline ends. The DNA of the CDR3 is TGCAGTGCTAGAGGAAGGTCGAAGGCGGGGGCCCCGGGAGAGACCCAGTACTTC. Translation gives CSARGRSKAGAPGETQYF.

The rearrangement links TRBV6-2 or TRBV6-3 to TRBJ2-7; D tentatively reads TRBD1 or TRBD2 (7 bases each). V was clipped by 5 bases and J by 3 bases, with 20 bases between them. This CDR3 has 16 residues. CDR1 MNHEY and CDR2 SVGEGT come from the germline V gene. This CDR3 reads CASSPITGEGYYEQYF. The CDR3, as DNA: TGTGCCAGCAGTCCGATAACAGGGGAGGGCTACTACGAGCAGTACTTC.

A few counts support this clonotype. This sequence joins TRBV7-9 and TRBJ2-7; 11 nucleotides line up with TRBD2. The CDR3 loop spans 16 amino acids. With V trimmed by 5 bases and J by 1 base, 7 bases remained unmatched. CDR1 and CDR2 (germline): SEHNR, FQNEAQ (reference sequence). The CDR3 is CASSPRTSGPSYEQYF. In DNA, the CDR3 is TGTGCCAGCAGCCCTCGGACTAGCGGGCCGTCCTACGAGCAGTACTTC. Using reference TRBV7-9 and TRBJ2-7 for the parts outside the CDR3, the full variable domain is DTGVSQNPRHKITKRGQNVTFRCDPISEHNRLYWYRQTLGQGPEFLTYFQNEAQLEKSRLLSDRFSAERPKGSFSTLEIQRTEQGDSAMYLCASSPRTSGPSYEQYFGPGTRLTVT.

There are a few counts of this clonotype. The V call is TRBV14, the J call TRBJ1-5, with TRBD1 as a possible D gene (5 bases). There are 15 residues in the CDR3. In germline, CDR1 is SGHDN, CDR2 FVKESK. V was trimmed by 5 bases and J by 4 bases, leaving 15 bases between them. This CDR3 is CASSTRDRSNQPQHF. CDR3 DNA: TGTGCCAGCAGCACCCGGGACCGAAGTAATCAGCCCCAGCATTTT.

The chain has TRBV4-3 and TRBJ2-5, with TRBD2 identical over 7 bases. The CDR3 spans 18 residues. CDR1 is LGHNA, CDR2 YSLEER, per germline. After removal of 1 base from V and 5 bases from J, the junction contained 16 bases not matched to a gene. DNA of the CDR3: TGCGCCAGCAGCCAAGGTTTGACTAGCAGACGGCAAGGGGAGACCCAGTACTTC. Encoded protein: CASSQGLTSRRQGETQYF.

This clonotype came up a few times. This sequence joins TRBV7-9 and TRBJ2-3, with 7 bases identical to TRBD1. The germline V gene encodes CDR1 SEHNR and CDR2 FQNEAQ (reference sequence). After removal of 4 bases from V and 1 base from J, the junction contained 5 bases not matched to a gene. The CDR3 spans 15 residues. CDR3 sequence (DNA): TGTGCCAGCAGCTACGCAGGGGGAGGCACAGATACGCAGTATTTT. Amino acids: CASSYAGGGTDTQYF.

The V and J genes are TRBV25-1 and TRBJ1-6; D is uncertain. V was pared by 1 base and J by 9 bases, with 10 bases between. CDR1 is MGHDK and CDR2 is SYGVNS in the germline V gene. This CDR3 has 14 residues. The CDR3 DNA sequence: TGTGCCAGCAGTGAATGGTTTGAGGGTTCACCCCTCCACTTT. It codes for CASSEWFEGSPLHF.

This clonotype came up a few times. The chain employs TRBV7-8 and TRBJ2-5, with no clear D. The germline V gene has CDR1 SGHVS and CDR2 FQNEAQ. The CDR3 consists of 12 residues. The V gene lost 1 base and the J gene lost 5 bases, with 5 bases spanning the gap. Here the CDR3 DNA reads TGTGCCAGCAGCTTAGTTTGGGAGACCCAGTACTTC. Encoded protein: CASSLVWETQYF.

This clonotype has a single count. This chain uses TRBV7-2 with TRBJ2-1, with 7 bases identical to TRBD2. V lost 3 bases, J lost 3 bases, and 11 bases stayed unmatched. Germline V CDR1 and CDR2: SGHTA, FQGNSA. This CDR3 has 17 residues. CDR3: CASSFGSSGPYYNEQFF. The CDR3 coding sequence is TGTGCCAGCAGCTTTGGGTCTAGCGGACCCTACTACAATGAGCAGTTCTTC.

This clonotype was recorded at least ten times. The chain joins TRBV24-1 to TRBJ2-2; unclear D gene. V was pared by 5 bases and J by 4 bases, with 7 bases between. In germline, CDR1 is KGHDR, CDR2 SFDVKD. This CDR3 has 13 amino acids. The CDR3 spells CATSGDSTGELFF. CDR3 DNA: TGTGCCACCAGTGGTGATAGCACCGGGGAGCTGTTTTTT.

The chain couples TRBV2 to TRBJ2-7, with D perhaps matching TRBD1 (6 bases). This CDR3 has 13 residues. Germline CDR1 reads SNHLY; CDR2 reads FYNNEI. Trimming pared 7 bases from V and 3 bases from J, leaving 13 bases between. This CDR3 is CASNPPGVYEQYF. In DNA form, the CDR3 reads TGTGCCAGCAACCCCCCAGGGGTCTACGAGCAGTACTTC.

The rearrangement uses TRBV15 and TRBJ1-1, with D tentatively TRBD1 (6 bases). The CDR3 length is 14 residues. Germline V gene lookup returns CDR1 LNHNV and CDR2 YYDKDF (reference sequence). The CDR3 DNA follows: TGTGTCCACTCGGGGGGCGTTGGGTCCACTGAAGCTTTCTTT. Protein product: CVHSGGVGSTEAFF. The complete variable domain, with remaining parts taken from reference TRBV15 and TRBJ1-1, reads DAMVIQNPRYQVTQFGKPVTLSCSQTLNHNVMYWYQQKSSQAPKLLFHYYDKDFNNEADTPDNFQSRRPNTSFCFLDIRSPGLGDTAMYLCVHSGGVGSTEAFFGQGTRLTVV.

As to this clonotype: One end of the junction varies from germline; a read error may be responsible. The chain uses TRBV7-9 and TRBJ1-6; tentative D call: TRBD1 (6 bases). CDR1 is SEHNR, CDR2 FQNEAQ, per germline (reference sequence). This CDR3 is 16 amino acids long. CDR3 amino acids: CAGSLDPSRGISPLHF. The CDR3, as DNA: TGTGCCGGCAGCTTAGACCCGAGCAGGGGAATCTCACCCCTCCACTTT. The full variable domain, rest sourced from reference TRBV7-9 and TRBJ1-6, is DTGVSQNPRHKITKRGQNVTFRCDPISEHNRLYWYRQTLGQGPEFLTYFQNEAQLEKSRLLSDRFSAERPKGSFSTLEIQRTEQGDSAMYLCAGSLDPSRGISPLHFGNGTRLTVT.

The chain carries TRBV12-3 or TRBV12-4 and TRBJ2-1; maybe TRBD2 (6 bases). V dropped 3 bases and J dropped 9 bases, with 12 bases sitting between them. The CDR3 is made up of 13 amino acids. CDR3 amino acids: CASSFAEGGEQFF. The CDR3 DNA follows: TGTGCCAGCAGTTTCGCGGAGGGAGGTGAGCAGTTCTTC.

The rearrangement uses TRBV12-3 or TRBV12-4 and TRBJ2-7; the match to TRBD2 covers 10 bases. The ends lost 7 bases at V and 5 bases at J; junction bases unmatched: 8. The length of the CDR3 is 14 residues. Written as DNA, the CDR3 is TGTGCCAGCACCTACCTAGCGGGGGAGGACGAGCAGTACTTC. Its protein is CASTYLAGEDEQYF.

The J gene is TRBJ2-3, the V gene TRBV18; 8 bases match TRBD2. Germline-derived CDR1 and CDR2 are KGHSH and LQKENI. The CDR3 extends over 14 amino acids. Unmatched junction bases numbered 5, after V lost 2 bases and J lost 7 bases. CDR3 coding DNA: TGTGCCAGCTCACCAAGGACTAGCCTAAATACGCAGTATTTT. This sequence encodes CASSPRTSLNTQYF.

V gene TRBV9 combines with J gene TRBJ2-2; 8 bases align to TRBD2. Germline CDR1 and CDR2: SGDLS and YYNGEE. This CDR3 spans 17 amino acids. The ends lost 2 bases at V and 6 bases at J; junction bases unmatched: 12. In nucleotides, the CDR3 is TGTGCCAGCAGCGTCATGCCCGGGACTAGGGATTCCGGGGAGCTGTTTTTT. It translates to CASSVMPGTRDSGELFF.

This clonotype was seen repeatedly, ten times or more. This chain uses TRBV12-3 or TRBV12-4 with TRBJ1-1; 7 positions match TRBD1. V trimming: 3 bases; J trimming: 2 bases; junction bases outside the gene matches: 6. The CDR3 sequence is 15 residues long. The CDR3 protein is CASSLVTGPNTEAFF. The CDR3 DNA reads as TGTGCCAGCAGTTTGGTGACAGGGCCCAACACTGAAGCTTTCTTT.

V usage is TRBV29-1 and J usage is TRBJ2-2; D remains ambiguous. Germline V CDR1 and CDR2: SQVTM, ANQGSEA. Trimming stripped 6 bases from V and 4 bases from J, with 18 bases between. There are 15 residues in the CDR3. The CDR3 DNA is TGCAGCGTCCGATTCCGAGCTGAGCCCACCGGGGAGCTGTTTTTT. Translation: CSVRFRAEPTGELFF.